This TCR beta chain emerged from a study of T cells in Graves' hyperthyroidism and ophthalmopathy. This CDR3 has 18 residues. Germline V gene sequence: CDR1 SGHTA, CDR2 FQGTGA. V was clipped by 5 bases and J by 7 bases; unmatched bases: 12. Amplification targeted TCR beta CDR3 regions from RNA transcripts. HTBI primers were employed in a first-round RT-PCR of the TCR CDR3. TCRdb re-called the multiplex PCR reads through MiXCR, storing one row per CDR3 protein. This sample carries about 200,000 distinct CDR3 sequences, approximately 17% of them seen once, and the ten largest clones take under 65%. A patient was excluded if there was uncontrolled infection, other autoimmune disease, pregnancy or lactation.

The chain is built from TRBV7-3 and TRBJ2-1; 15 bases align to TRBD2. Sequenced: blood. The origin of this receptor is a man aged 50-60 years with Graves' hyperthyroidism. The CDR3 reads CASSQRTSGRAMENEQFF. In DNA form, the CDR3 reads TGTGCCAGCAGCCAAAGGACTAGCGGGAGGGCCATGGAGAATGAGCAGTTCTTC.